Each of the 18 T cell receptor beta chains below was sequenced from the same sample in a study of blood T cells in healthy people across ages. A sample-barcoded 5' primer and a J-beta primer mix were used in a second PCR of roughly 7 to 12 cycles. From the 5' RACE reads, TCRdb called clonotypes with MiXCR, one entry per CDR3 protein. The repertoire consists of roughly 1,800,000 distinct CDR3 sequences, with roughly 49% occurring once and the leading ten covering roughly 2%. Sequenced material: blood. These receptors were taken from a woman aged 40 to 50 in good health.

This clonotype came up once. The chain recombines TRBV6-5 with TRBJ2-3; tentative D call: TRBD2 (6 bases). V was clipped by 0 bases and J by 2 bases, with 9 bases between them. CDR1 is MNHEY, CDR2 SVGAGI, per germline. The CDR3 contains 15 residues. The CDR3 reads CASSYSRGPTDTQYF. CDR3 coding DNA: TGTGCCAGCAGTTACTCGCGGGGCCCCACAGATACGCAGTATTTT.

This clonotype was seen only a few times. This sequence joins TRBV29-1 and TRBJ2-7; TRBD1 might be the D (5 bases). CDR1 is SQVTM and CDR2 is ANQGSEA in the germline V gene. Trimming cost V 6 bases and J 1 base, with 13 bases left between them. The CDR3 is made up of 13 amino acids. For the CDR3, the DNA is TGCAGCGTCGTCAGGACACCATCCTACGAGCAGTACTTC. Translation: CSVVRTPSYEQYF.

This clonotype was counted between two and nine times. At one boundary the junction diverges from the germline segment, which might be a read error. The chain links TRBV7-2 to TRBJ2-3; TRBD2 is a possible D gene (6 bases). Germline lookup yields CDR1 SGHTA and CDR2 FQGNSA. The CDR3 has 16 residues. CDR3 nucleotide sequence: TGTGCCAGCAGTTTAGTGAGAACGGGGGGCACAGATACGCAGTATTTT. This gives the protein CASSLVRTGGTDTQYF. Combining the CDR3 with reference TRBV7-2 and TRBJ2-3 gives the whole variable domain GAGVSQSPSNKVTEKGKDVELRCDPISGHTALYWYRQSLGQGLEFLIYFQGNSAPDKSGLPSDRFSAERTGGSVSTLTIQRTQQEDSAVYLCASSLVRTGGTDTQYFGPGTRLTVL.

This clonotype was observed many times. J is TRBJ2-7 and V is TRBV29-1, with TRBD1 matching over 9 bases. The germline V gene encodes CDR1 SQVTM and CDR2 ANQGSEA. This CDR3 spans 13 amino acids. The V gene end was trimmed by 5 bases and the J gene end by 4 bases; junction bases not matched to a gene: 6. The CDR3 region has the DNA TGCAGCGTTTTTGGGACAGGGTCGTACGAGCAGTACTTC. Amino acids: CSVFGTGSYEQYF.

This clonotype was observed a handful of times. The chain has TRBV7-6 and TRBJ2-1; 11 bases map to TRBD2. The germline CDR1 and CDR2 sequences are SGHVS and FNYEAQ. The J segment lost 10 bases and the V segment lost 2 bases, leaving 7 bases of the junction unmatched. The CDR3 covers 15 residues. CDR3 nucleotide sequence: TGTGCCAGCAGCTTAATTAGCGGGGGGGCAGGAGAGCAGTTCTTC. It is translated as CASSLISGGAGEQFF. Complete variable domain (other parts from reference TRBV7-6 and TRBJ2-1): GAGVSQSPRYKVTKRGQDVALRCDPISGHVSLYWYRQALGQGPEFLTYFNYEAQQDKSGLPNDRFSAERPEGSISTLTIQRTEQRDSAMYRCASSLISGGAGEQFFGPGTRLTVL.

The sample holds a few counts of this clonotype. This sequence joins TRBV20-1 and TRBJ2-1, with a tentative D call TRBD1 (6 bases). Germline V lookup: CDR1 DFQATT, CDR2 SNEGSKA (reference sequence). The length of the CDR3 is 11 residues. The V gene lost 5 bases and the J gene lost 10 bases, with 12 bases spanning the gap. The CDR3 protein is CSAPRGSEQFF. As DNA, the CDR3 is TGCAGTGCTCCCAGGGGATCCGAGCAGTTCTTC.

V gene TRBV20-1 combines with J gene TRBJ1-1, with no clear D. CDR3 length equals 13 residues. In germline, CDR1 is DFQATT, CDR2 SNEGSKA (reference sequence). Between the trimmed V and J ends, which lost 0 bases and 7 bases, there was a span of 12 bases. This CDR3 is CSAREEVKIEAFF. The CDR3 DNA is TGCAGTGCTAGAGAAGAGGTGAAGATTGAAGCTTTCTTT.

The J gene is TRBJ2-5, the V gene TRBV15; unclear D gene. Germline V gives CDR1 LNHNV, CDR2 YYDKDF (reference sequence). Trimming removed 2 bases at V and 0 bases at J, with 10 bases between. The CDR3 runs to 15 residues. CDR3 sequence reads: CATSRQPYNQETQYF. CDR3 sequence (DNA): TGTGCCACCAGCAGACAGCCCTACAACCAAGAGACCCAGTACTTC.

V is TRBV6-1 and J is TRBJ2-7; D call uncertain. The V gene's germline CDR1 is MNHNS and CDR2 SASEGT. Trimming removed 7 bases from V and 3 bases from J, with 10 bases in between. The CDR3 has 12 residues. In DNA form, the CDR3 reads TGTGCCAGCAACCCGGGTTACTACGAGCAGTACTTC. Translated: CASNPGYYEQYF.

The chain couples TRBV6-5 to TRBJ2-4, with a weak D call TRBD2 (7 bases). With the DNA end fitting TRBJ2-7 better, the J assignment may be wrong. Germline V lookup: CDR1 MNHEY, CDR2 SVGAGI. The CDR3 sequence is 15 residues long. The CDR3: CASVRGGGGSNEQYF. DNA for the CDR3: TGTGCCAGCGTCCGGGGCGGCGGGGGCTCGAACGAGCAGTACTTC.

The rearrangement links TRBV7-2 to TRBJ1-6; D is perhaps TRBD1 (5 bases). Germline V gives CDR1 SGHTA, CDR2 FQGNSA. The CDR3 covers 18 residues. Trimming left V 2 bases short and J 7 bases short, with 21 bases between. CDR3 amino acids: CASSLTISARDENSPLHF. The CDR3 DNA sequence: TGTGCCAGCAGCTTAACCATTTCGGCGCGGGACGAAAATTCACCCCTCCACTTT.

V gene TRBV6-2 or TRBV6-3 combines with J gene TRBJ2-4, with D possibly called TRBD1 or TRBD2 (5 bases each). TRBJ2-7 explains the end of the DNA better; the J call may be wrong. Germline lookup yields CDR1 MNHEY and CDR2 SVGEGT. The CDR3 extends over 17 amino acids. The CDR3 reads CASSYSRQGRWHHEQYF. CDR3 coding DNA: TGTGCCAGCAGTTACTCACGCCAGGGACGATGGCACCACGAGCAGTACTTC.

This rearrangement joins TRBV28 to TRBJ1-2; 7 nucleotides agree with TRBD1. The CDR3 loop spans 15 amino acids. With 11 bases clipped from V and 4 bases from J, the junction kept 16 bases outside the gene matches. Germline values: CDR1 MDHEN, CDR2 SYDVKM. CDR3 bases: TGTGCCGCCCCGACCCGACAGGGCATCGGCTATGGCTACACCTTC. Protein sequence: CAAPTRQGIGYGYTF.

V and J are TRBV10-3 and TRBJ2-7, with 10 bases aligning to TRBD1. CDR1 is ENHRY and CDR2 is SYGVKD in the germline V gene. Trimming took 6 bases from V and 4 from J; bases not matched to a gene: 3. The CDR3 contains 13 residues. The chain's CDR3 is CAISRDRGYEQYF. CDR3 DNA: TGTGCCATCAGCCGGGACAGGGGTTACGAGCAGTACTTC.

The rearrangement uses TRBV4-3 and TRBJ2-3; 8 positions match TRBD2. Germline CDR1 is LGHNA and CDR2 is YSLEER. The junction had 10 bases not matched to a gene; V was cut back by 0 bases and J by 2 bases. The CDR3 sequence is 18 residues long. Written as DNA, the CDR3 is TGCGCCAGCAGCCAAGATTGGGGTAGCGGGACGTCCACAGATACGCAGTATTTT. As protein: CASSQDWGSGTSTDTQYF.

V gene TRBV7-2 combines with J gene TRBJ2-5, with 10 positions matching TRBD1. The J segment lost 5 bases and the V segment lost 4 bases, leaving 13 bases of the junction unmatched. Germline-derived CDR1 and CDR2 are SGHTA and FQGNSA. CDR3 length equals 17 residues. This CDR3 is CASSSSPGTGVMETQYF. As DNA, the CDR3 is TGTGCCAGCAGCTCGTCCCCCGGGACAGGGGTAATGGAGACCCAGTACTTC. Variable domain in full (rest from reference TRBV7-2 and TRBJ2-5): GAGVSQSPSNKVTEKGKDVELRCDPISGHTALYWYRQSLGQGLEFLIYFQGNSAPDKSGLPSDRFSAERTGGSVSTLTIQRTQQEDSAVYLCASSSSPGTGVMETQYFGPGTRLLVL.

The chain employs TRBV7-6 and TRBJ2-6; no reliable D call. This CDR3 has 15 residues. Germline assignment: CDR1 SGHVS and CDR2 FNYEAQ. The V gene lost 6 bases and the J gene lost 1 base, with 10 bases spanning the gap. CDR3 in amino acids: CASSNAVSGANVLTF. CDR3 DNA: TGTGCCAGCAGTAACGCGGTTTCTGGGGCCAACGTCCTGACTTTC.

V usage is TRBV6-5 and J usage is TRBJ2-6; tentatively, D is TRBD1 or TRBD2 (5 bases each). The V gene's germline CDR1 is MNHEY and CDR2 SVGAGI. The ends were cut back, 2 bases at V and 0 bases at J, with 14 bases in the middle. The CDR3 has 18 residues. The CDR3 region has the DNA TGTGCCAGCAGTTACGAGGGGACGCCAAGCTCTGGGGCCAACGTCCTGACTTTC. Its protein product is CASSYEGTPSSGANVLTF.